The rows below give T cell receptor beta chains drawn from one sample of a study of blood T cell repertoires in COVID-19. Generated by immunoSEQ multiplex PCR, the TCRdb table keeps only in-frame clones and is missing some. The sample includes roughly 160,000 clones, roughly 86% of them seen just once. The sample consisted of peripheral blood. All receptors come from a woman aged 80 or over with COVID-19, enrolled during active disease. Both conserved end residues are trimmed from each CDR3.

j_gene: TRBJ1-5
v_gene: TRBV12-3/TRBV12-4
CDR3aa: ASSPGADQPQH

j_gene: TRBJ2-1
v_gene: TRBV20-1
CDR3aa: SASSPGLYNEQF

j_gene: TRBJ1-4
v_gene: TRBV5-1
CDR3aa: ASSLVGGEKLF

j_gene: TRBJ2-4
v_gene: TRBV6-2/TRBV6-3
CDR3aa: ASSDRGVDIQY

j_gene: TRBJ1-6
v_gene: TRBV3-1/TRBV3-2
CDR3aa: ASSQDLVGALISPLH

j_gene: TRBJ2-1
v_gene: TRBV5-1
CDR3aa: ASTSTEVSSYNEQF

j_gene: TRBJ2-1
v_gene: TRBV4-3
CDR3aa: ASSLLTRPGAANEQF

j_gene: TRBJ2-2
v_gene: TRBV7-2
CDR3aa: ASSPEVLRGELF

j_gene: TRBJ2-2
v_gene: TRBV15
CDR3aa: ATSRGQTVTGELF

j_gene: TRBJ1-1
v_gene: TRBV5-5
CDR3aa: ASSTHLDRGEAF

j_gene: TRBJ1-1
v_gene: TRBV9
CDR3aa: ASSSGPEAEAF

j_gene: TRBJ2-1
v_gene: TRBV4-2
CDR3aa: ASGLGLAGDEQF

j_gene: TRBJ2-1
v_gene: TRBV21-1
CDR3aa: ASSNDVAGGGSYNEQF

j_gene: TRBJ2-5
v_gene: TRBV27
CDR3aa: ASSSRAGGPTETQY

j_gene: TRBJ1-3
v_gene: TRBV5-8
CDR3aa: ASSLQSVRHTGNTIY

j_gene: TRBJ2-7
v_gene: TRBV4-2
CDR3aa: ASSKDSSGRAGEQY

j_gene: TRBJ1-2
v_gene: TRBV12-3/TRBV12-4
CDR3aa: ASSLGQDYGYT

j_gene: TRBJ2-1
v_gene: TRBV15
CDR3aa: ATRANYNEQF

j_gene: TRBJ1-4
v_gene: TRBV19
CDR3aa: ASSRYATNEKLF

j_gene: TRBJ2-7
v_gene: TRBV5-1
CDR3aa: ASSLEPQGYEQY

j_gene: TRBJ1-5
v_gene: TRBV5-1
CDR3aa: ARSPGVGGQPQH

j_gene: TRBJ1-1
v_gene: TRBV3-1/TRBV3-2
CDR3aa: ASSPQENTEAF

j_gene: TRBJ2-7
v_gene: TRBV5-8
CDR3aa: ASSAVLAGGGSYEQY

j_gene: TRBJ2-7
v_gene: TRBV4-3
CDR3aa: ASSQVAGSSSYEQY

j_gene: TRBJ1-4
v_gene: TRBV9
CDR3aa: ASSGGGQRGEKLF

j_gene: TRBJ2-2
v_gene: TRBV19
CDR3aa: ASSMEWELF